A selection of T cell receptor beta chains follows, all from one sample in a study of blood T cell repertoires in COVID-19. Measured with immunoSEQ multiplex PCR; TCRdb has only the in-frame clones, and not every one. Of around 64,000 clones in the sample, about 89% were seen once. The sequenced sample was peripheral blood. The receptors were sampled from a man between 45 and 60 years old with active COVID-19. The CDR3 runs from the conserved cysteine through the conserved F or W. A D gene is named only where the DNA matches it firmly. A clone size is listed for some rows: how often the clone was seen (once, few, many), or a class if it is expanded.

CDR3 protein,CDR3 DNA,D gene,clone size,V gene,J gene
CASSELSSYNEQFF,TGCGCCAGCAGTGAGTTGAGCTCCTACAATGAGCAGTTCTTC,NA,few,TRBV10-2,TRBJ2-1
CATSDPSGSELAGGPSRQFF,TGTGCCACCAGTGATCCGTCCGGGTCTGAACTAGCGGGAGGGCCTTCCAGGCAGTTCTTC,TRBD2,few,TRBV24-1,TRBJ2-1
CASSRQIVDEQYF,TGTGCCAGCAGTAGACAGATTGTGGACGAGCAGTACTTC,NA,NA,TRBV2,TRBJ2-7
CASSSHSGRVWNTGELFF,TGTGCCAGCAGTTCTCATAGCGGGAGGGTTTGGAACACCGGGGAGCTGTTTTTT,TRBD2,NA,TRBV6-2/TRBV6-3,TRBJ2-2
CASSLNGRAVGTDTQYF,TGTGCCAGCAGCTTAAATGGGAGGGCAGTTGGCACAGATACGCAGTATTTT,TRBD2,few,TRBV7-3,TRBJ2-3
CASSVSGIAGQETQYF,TGTGCCAGCAGCGTATCAGGTATAGCGGGACAAGAGACCCAGTACTTC,TRBD2,NA,TRBV9,TRBJ2-5
CASSLPGQGRSGNTIYF,TGTGCCAGCAGCTTGCCTGGACAGGGGAGGAGTGGAAACACCATATATTTT,TRBD1,NA,TRBV5-6,TRBJ1-3
CASSVPGQGSYEQYF,TGTGCCAGCAGCGTCCCGGGACAGGGCTCCTACGAGCAGTACTTC,TRBD1,NA,TRBV6-2/TRBV6-3,TRBJ2-7
CASSLALNQPQHF,TGTGCCAGCAGCTTAGCCCTTAATCAGCCCCAGCATTTT,NA,NA,TRBV7-2,TRBJ1-5
CSVGRSNEKLFF,TGCAGCGTTGGCAGGTCTAATGAAAAACTGTTTTTT,NA,NA,TRBV29-1,TRBJ1-4
CASSLGAGGDSPLHF,TGTGCCAGCAGCTTAGGGGCAGGGGGCGATTCACCCCTCCACTTT,TRBD1,few,TRBV7-9,TRBJ1-6
CASSFRQGDLTEAFF,TGTGCCAGCAGCTTCCGACAGGGGGATTTAACTGAAGCTTTCTTT,TRBD1,NA,TRBV7-2,TRBJ1-1
CASSFWQGGSNQPQHF,TGTGCCAGCAGTTTCTGGCAGGGGGGTAGCAATCAGCCCCAGCATTTT,TRBD1,NA,TRBV28,TRBJ1-5
CASSLGQGGGNTEAFF,TGCGCCAGCAGCTTGGGACAGGGCGGAGGGAACACTGAAGCTTTCTTT,TRBD1,NA,TRBV5-1,TRBJ1-1
CASSEQGGQPQHF,TGTGCCAGCAGTGAACAGGGGGGTCAGCCCCAGCATTTT,TRBD1,NA,TRBV6-4,TRBJ1-5
CASSQPGGREQYF,TGTGCCAGCTCACAGCCGGGGGGCAGAGAGCAGTACTTC,NA,few,TRBV18,TRBJ2-7
CASSPGQGSVAFF,TGTGCCAGCAGCCCCGGACAGGGTAGCGTGGCTTTCTTT,TRBD1,NA,TRBV11-2,TRBJ1-1
CASSLVSGAYEQYF,TGCGCCAGCAGCTTGGTATCCGGGGCCTACGAGCAGTACTTC,NA,NA,TRBV5-1,TRBJ2-7
CASSSRQSDNEKLFF,TGTGCCAGCAGCTCCCGACAGTCCGACAATGAAAAACTGTTTTTT,NA,NA,TRBV7-9,TRBJ1-4
CASRPGTQNGYTF,TGTGCCAGCAGGCCCGGGACACAGAATGGCTACACCTTC,NA,NA,TRBV28,TRBJ1-2
CASSRILGLSPDTQYF,TGTGCCAGCAGCCGCATACTAGGGCTCTCCCCAGATACGCAGTATTTT,NA,NA,TRBV13,TRBJ2-3
CASSRTGGALYTEAFF,TGTGCCAGCAGCCGGACAGGTGGGGCCCTTTACACTGAAGCTTTCTTT,TRBD1,NA,TRBV27,TRBJ1-1
CASSQSGRTDTQYF,TGTGCCAGCAGCCAGAGCGGCCGCACAGATACGCAGTATTTT,NA,NA,TRBV4-2,TRBJ2-3
CASSPRPRESTDTQYF,TGTGCCAGCAGTCCCCGTCCACGGGAGAGCACAGATACGCAGTATTTT,NA,many,TRBV6-2/TRBV6-3,TRBJ2-3
CASSLNSANTGELFF,TGCGCCAGCAGCTTGAATTCCGCGAACACCGGGGAGCTGTTTTTT,NA,NA,TRBV5-1,TRBJ2-2
CAWSVGLAVQETQYF,TGTGCCTGGAGTGTTGGACTAGCGGTTCAAGAGACCCAGTACTTC,TRBD2,NA,TRBV30,TRBJ2-5
CATSDNTQRRGYTF,TGTGCCACCAGTGATAACACCCAAAGGAGAGGCTACACCTTC,NA,NA,TRBV24-1,TRBJ1-2
CASSPGLAGGSEQYF,TGTGCCAGCAGCCCGGGACTAGCGGGAGGCAGCGAGCAGTACTTC,TRBD2,NA,TRBV13,TRBJ2-7
CASGRGQLEQYF,TGTGCCAGCGGGCGGGGACAGCTCGAGCAGTACTTC,NA,NA,TRBV12-3/TRBV12-4,TRBJ2-7
CASSLGSGSSYEQYF,TGTGCCAGCAGCCTCGGCTCCGGGAGCTCCTACGAGCAGTACTTC,NA,few,TRBV7-8,TRBJ2-7
CASSLVAGGPPLYNEQFF,TGTGCCAGCAGCTTGGTAGCGGGAGGCCCCCCCCTCTACAATGAGCAGTTCTTC,TRBD2,NA,TRBV5-4,TRBJ2-1
CASSELRDRGSSPLHF,TGCGCCAGCAGTGAACTGAGGGACAGGGGGAGTTCACCCCTCCACTTT,TRBD1,NA,TRBV10-2,TRBJ1-6
CASSDSTSGSDEQFF,TGTGCCAGCAGTGACTCGACTAGCGGGAGCGATGAGCAGTTCTTC,TRBD2,NA,TRBV6-4,TRBJ2-1
CASTTHGQGAYEQYF,TGTGCCAGTACCACCCACGGACAGGGAGCTTACGAGCAGTACTTC,TRBD1,NA,TRBV19,TRBJ2-7
CATSRPGHRFGYTF,TGTGCCACCAGCAGGCCGGGACATCGTTTTGGCTACACCTTC,NA,once,TRBV15,TRBJ1-2
CASSLGVWRNEQFF,TGTGCCAGCAGCTTAGGTGTCTGGCGGAATGAGCAGTTCTTC,NA,NA,TRBV7-6,TRBJ2-1
CASSPGTSNTDTQYF,TGTGCCAGCTCACCCGGGACTAGCAACACAGATACGCAGTATTTT,TRBD2,NA,TRBV18,TRBJ2-3
CASSLVGQGYRTGELFF,TGTGCCAGCAGTCTTGTTGGACAGGGATATCGTACCGGGGAGCTGTTTTTT,TRBD1,NA,TRBV28,TRBJ2-2
CASSKGTREGTQYF,TGTGCCAGTAGTAAAGGGACTAGGGAGGGGACCCAGTACTTC,TRBD2,NA,TRBV19,TRBJ2-5
CATSREAGGSYEQYF,TGTGCCACCAGCAGAGAGGCAGGGGGGTCCTACGAGCAGTACTTC,NA,NA,TRBV15,TRBJ2-7